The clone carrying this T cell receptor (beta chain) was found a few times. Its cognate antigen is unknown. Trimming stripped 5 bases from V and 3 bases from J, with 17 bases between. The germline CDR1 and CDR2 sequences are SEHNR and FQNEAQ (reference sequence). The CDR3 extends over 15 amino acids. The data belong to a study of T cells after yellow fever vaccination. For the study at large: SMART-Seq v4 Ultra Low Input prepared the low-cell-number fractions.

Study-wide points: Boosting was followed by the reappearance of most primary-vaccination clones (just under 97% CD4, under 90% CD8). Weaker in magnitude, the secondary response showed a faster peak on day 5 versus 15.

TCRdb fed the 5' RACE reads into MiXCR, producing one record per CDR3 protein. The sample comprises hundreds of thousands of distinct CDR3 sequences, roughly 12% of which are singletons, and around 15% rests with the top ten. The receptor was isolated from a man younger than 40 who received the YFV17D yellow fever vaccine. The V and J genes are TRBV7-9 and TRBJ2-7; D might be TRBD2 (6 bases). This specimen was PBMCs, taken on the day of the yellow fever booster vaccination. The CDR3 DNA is TGTGCCAGCAGCGGGGGACTGCCTTTTTTCTACGAGCAGTACTTC. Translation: CASSGGLPFFYEQYF.